The 16 T cell receptor beta chains reported below all come from one sample, sequenced in a study of glioma-infiltrating T cells. Amplification of TCR alpha and beta CDR3 regions from RNA used iRepertoire nested multiplex PCR. TCRdb itself ran the multiplex PCR reads through MiXCR, one entry per CDR3 protein. This table holds more than 350,000 distinct CDR3 sequences, roughly two fifths found once. Material: glioma tissue, nonneoplastic brain tissue, or PBMCs (not recorded which). These receptors came from a human donor with low-grade glioma or glioblastoma, undergoing nonglioma brain surgery, or in good health (not recorded which).

This clonotype was seen a handful of times. The chain couples TRBV6-5 to TRBJ1-4, with D possibly being TRBD1 (5 bases). The CDR3 is 16 amino acids. V dropped 3 bases and J dropped 1 base, with 12 bases sitting between them. Germline V lookup: CDR1 MNHEY, CDR2 SVGAGI. The DNA of the CDR3 is TGTGCCAGCAGTTATTCCGGGGCGGGAACTAATGAAAAACTGTTTTTT. It codes for CASSYSGAGTNEKLFF.

A word on this clonotype: A much larger clone differs by one base, so this may be a read error. The V gene is TRBV6-2 or TRBV6-3, the J gene TRBJ2-5; 7 nucleotides align to TRBD2. Germline-derived CDR1 and CDR2 are MNHEY and SVGEGT. The CDR3 is 16 residues long. The CDR3, as DNA: TGTGCCAGCAGTTACGGCGGGAGCGATCCCCAAGAGACCCGGTACTTC. This sequence encodes CASSYGGSDPQETRYF.

This chain uses TRBV12-3 or TRBV12-4 with TRBJ1-2; possible D gene TRBD1, 5 bases. This CDR3 is built from 11 residues. The V and J ends lost 5 bases and 8 bases respectively, with 9 bases between them. For the CDR3, the DNA is TGTGCCAGCAGTCCAGGGTTAGGCTACACCTTC. Amino acid sequence: CASSPGLGYTF.

Turning to this clonotype: This may be a read error, as it is one base from a much larger clone. V and J are TRBV27 and TRBJ2-7; 7 bases line up with TRBD1. The germline V gene encodes CDR1 MNHEY and CDR2 SMNVEV (reference sequence). V lost 2 bases and J lost 0; bases outside the gene matches: 7. The CDR3 is 16 amino acids. The chain's CDR3 is CASSLGDRAPSYEQYF. The CDR3 nucleotides are TGTGCCAGCAGTTTAGGCGACAGGGCCCCCTCCTACGAGCAGTACTTC.

The genes are TRBV29-1 and TRBJ2-1, with D perhaps TRBD1 (6 bases). V was clipped by 4 bases and J by 4 bases, with 11 bases between them. The CDR3 runs 13 residues. From germline, CDR1 is SQVTM and CDR2 ANQGSEA. The CDR3 coding sequence is TGCAGCGTTGGGGGTCAGGGGTACAATGAGCAGTTCTTC. This sequence encodes CSVGGQGYNEQFF.

Written as DNA, the CDR3 is TGCGCCAGCAGCCTACCGGGACAGAACTATGGCTACACCTTC. It translates to CASSLPGQNYGYTF. This sequence joins TRBV4-1 and TRBJ1-2; 7 bases map to TRBD1. Unmatched junction bases numbered 4, after V lost 4 bases and J lost 2 bases. There are 14 residues in the CDR3. Germline V gene data show CDR1 as MGHRA and CDR2 as YSYEKL.

This clonotype was observed many times. CDR3 sequence: CASRGGQHYNEQFF. In nucleotides, the CDR3 is TGTGCCAGCAGGGGAGGACAGCATTACAATGAGCAGTTCTTC. V gene TRBV6-1 combines with J gene TRBJ2-1; D possibly uses TRBD1 or TRBD2 (6 bases each). The CDR3 length is 14 residues. V was cut by 6 bases and J by 4 bases, with 13 bases left in between. Germline CDR1 and CDR2: MNHNS and SASEGT.

This clonotype was counted at least ten times. The J gene is TRBJ2-5, the V gene TRBV20-1; D perhaps matches TRBD2 (6 bases). V gave up 8 bases and J gave up 0 bases, with 13 bases separating them. The germline gives CDR1 DFQATT, CDR2 SNEGSKA (reference sequence). This CDR3 has 13 residues. The CDR3 DNA reads TGCAGTTCCGGGACTTTGTACCAAGAGACCCAGTACTTC. It codes for CSSGTLYQETQYF.

This clonotype occurred many times. The rearrangement uses TRBV28 and TRBJ1-5; D is ambiguous. Trimming took off 3 bases at V and 0 bases at J, with 6 bases between the two ends. The germline V gene has CDR1 MDHEN and CDR2 SYDVKM. The CDR3 sequence is 14 residues long. CDR3 in DNA: TGTGCCAGCAGTTTCCAGAATAGCAATCAGCCCCAGCATTTT. Protein: CASSFQNSNQPQHF.

This clonotype was seen a few times. The rearrangement uses TRBV28 and TRBJ2-6; D is unclear. CDR3 length: 14 residues. V was trimmed by 5 bases and J by 3 bases, leaving 8 bases between them. Looked up from germline, CDR1 is MDHEN and CDR2 is SYDVKM. CDR3 sequence: CASSTPFGANVLTF. In DNA, the CDR3 is TGTGCCAGCAGTACTCCTTTTGGGGCCAACGTCCTGACTTTC.

As regards this clonotype: At one end the junction does not follow the germline gene, possibly because of a read error. The chain combines TRBV5-6 with TRBJ1-5, with D hard to call. The germline CDR1 and CDR2 sequences are SGHDT and YYEEEE. The CDR3 runs to 15 residues. CDR3 nucleotides: TGTGCCAGCAGCTTGGGTCTCTATAGCAATCGGCCCCAGCATTTT. As protein: CASSLGLYSNRPQHF. Combining the CDR3 with reference TRBV5-6 and TRBJ1-5 gives the whole variable domain DAGVTQSPTHLIKTRGQQVTLRCSPKSGHDTVSWYQQALGQGPQFIFQYYEEEERQRGNFPDRFSGHQFPNYSSELNVNALLLGDSALYLCASSLGLYSNRPQHFGDGTRLSIL.

This clonotype showed up just a few times. The chain has TRBV15 and TRBJ2-2; D gene ambiguous. The ends were cut back, 0 bases at V and 2 bases at J, with 13 bases in the middle. The CDR3 runs 17 residues. The germline gives CDR1 LNHNV, CDR2 YYDKDF (reference sequence). The CDR3 reads CATSREGYSRNTGELFF. For the CDR3, the DNA is TGTGCCACCAGCAGAGAAGGCTATTCAAGAAACACCGGGGAGCTGTTTTTT.

The table lists this clonotype with many counts. This CDR3 is CASSWTGGADQPQHF. CDR3 coding DNA: TGTGCCAGCAGCTGGACAGGGGGCGCAGATCAGCCCCAGCATTTT. The genes are TRBV6-1 and TRBJ1-5, with 11 bases lining up with TRBD1. Looked up from germline, CDR1 is MNHNS and CDR2 is SASEGT. The trim removed 6 bases at V and 5 bases at J, leaving 6 bases unmatched. CDR3 size: 15 residues.

The chain carries TRBV28 and TRBJ1-1; D is perhaps TRBD1 (6 bases). Trimming took 3 bases from V and 1 from J, leaving 15 bases between them. The CDR3 covers 16 residues. CDR1 MDHEN and CDR2 SYDVKM come from the germline V gene. The CDR3 DNA is TGTGCCAGCAGTTTCGCTCGGGACACCTCGAACACTGAAGCTTTCTTT. This encodes CASSFARDTSNTEAFF.

At least ten counts were recorded for this clonotype. The chain employs TRBV20-1 and TRBJ1-1; 7 nucleotides agree with TRBD1. J was trimmed by 5 bases and V by 5 bases; bases with no gene match: 8. Germline lookup yields CDR1 DFQATT and CDR2 SNEGSKA (reference sequence). The CDR3 has 13 residues. CDR3 DNA: TGCAGTGCTGGCCCCGGGACAGTTACTGAAGCTTTCTTT. This codes for CSAGPGTVTEAFF.

This clonotype has a handful of counts. This rearrangement joins TRBV28 to TRBJ1-1; 7 bases align to TRBD1. V dropped 7 bases and J dropped 4; count of bases not matched to a gene: 9. Looked up from germline, CDR1 is MDHEN and CDR2 is SYDVKM. The CDR3 contains 14 residues. The CDR3 region is CASTLIGGTTEAFF. Here the CDR3 DNA reads TGTGCCAGCACCCTAATAGGGGGCACCACTGAAGCTTTCTTT.